This TCR beta chain was recovered during a study of T cell responses to AZD1222 COVID-19 vaccine. Study-level points and caveats: Seropositive status at baseline applied to only a handful of AZD1222 recipients.

Data came from immunoSEQ multiplex PCR; TCRdb stores just in-frame clones and leaves some out. The sample has 75,000 to 85,000 clones, roughly 89% seen once. On this clone itself: Its antigen is as yet unknown.

Whether given at about 4 or about 12 weeks, second doses were pooled. There are 16 residues in the CDR3. Germline CDR1 is LNHDA and CDR2 is SQIVND (reference sequence). With 0 bases removed from V and 1 base from J, the gap between germline ends came to 7 bases. This TCR was recovered from an adult who received the AZD1222 COVID-19 vaccine. Here the sequenced sample was peripheral blood, taken 28 days after the second AZD1222 dose. The chain joins TRBV19 to TRBJ2-6; D gene unclear. As DNA, the CDR3 is TGTGCCAGTAGTATAGATTTTGGGTCTGGGGCCAACGTCCTGACTTTC. It codes for CASSIDFGSGANVLTF.